These 7 T cell receptor beta chains were all obtained from the same sample, sequenced in a study of T-cell memory formation after mild COVID-19 (dated by TCRdb to the early 2020s). The method was 5' RACE. The sample was run on an Illumina NovaSeq 6000. TCRdb trimmed the raw reads at Q25, called clones with MiXCR and kept productive beta chains. When rows share a CDR3 protein, they turn into one entry using the most common DNA and genes. For this sample there are 240,000 or so distinct CDR3 sequences; approximately 9% appear just once. The ten largest clonotypes hold 20% to 25% of the sample. The sequencing input was PBMCs or a T cell subset sorted from them (not recorded which). The receptor set was obtained from a man aged 18 to 30 who had mild COVID-19 (a few samples of this study predate the infection). The sample titles of this study are shuffled in the database, so cell type and time point are left out; the donor was told from shared clones.

This clonotype has more than one count but fewer than ten. The rearrangement uses TRBV4-1 and TRBJ1-5; a weak D match, TRBD1 (6 bases). Germline V gene data show CDR1 as MGHRA and CDR2 as YSYEKL. V was cut by 5 bases and J by 0 bases, with 11 bases left in between. This CDR3 comprises 15 residues. The CDR3 is CASSWGGPSNQPQHF. The CDR3 DNA is TGCGCCAGCAGCTGGGGGGGCCCTAGCAATCAGCCCCAGCATTTT.

The chain is built from TRBV5-1 and TRBJ1-2; TRBD1 matches at 7 bases. The CDR3 has 15 residues. Germline values: CDR1 SGHRS, CDR2 YFSETQ. V was clipped by 3 bases and J by 4 bases; unmatched bases: 9. CDR3 region: CASSSTGPEGYGYTF. The DNA for the CDR3 is TGCGCCAGCAGCTCGACAGGGCCCGAGGGCTATGGCTACACCTTC.

The V gene is TRBV20-1, the J gene TRBJ1-2, with TRBD1 as a possible D gene (5 bases). This CDR3 spans 11 amino acids. The germline V gene has CDR1 DFQATT and CDR2 SNEGSKA (reference sequence). V was cut by 7 bases and J by 4 bases, with 10 bases left in between. The CDR3 protein is CSVGEGYGYTF. In nucleotides, the CDR3 is TGCAGTGTGGGGGAGGGCTATGGCTACACCTTC.

The chain carries TRBV6-1 and TRBJ2-1; TRBD2 matches at 12 bases. The CDR3 is made up of 16 amino acids. V lost 6 bases to trimming and J lost 3 bases; unmatched junction nucleotides: 6. Germline values: CDR1 MNHNS, CDR2 SASEGT. DNA of the CDR3: TGTGCCAGCAGACCACTAGCGGGGGGATTCTACAATGAGCAGTTCTTC. Its protein product is CASRPLAGGFYNEQFF.

The V gene is TRBV7-2, the J gene TRBJ1-4, with 8 bases identical to TRBD1. The CDR3 is 14 amino acids. Germline V gene lookup returns CDR1 SGHTA and CDR2 FQGNSA. With 6 bases clipped from V and 8 bases from J, the junction kept 8 bases outside the gene matches. The CDR3 loop reads CASSDRGGWEKLFF. The CDR3 DNA is TGTGCCAGCAGTGACAGGGGTGGTTGGGAAAAACTGTTTTTT. The complete variable domain, with remaining parts taken from reference TRBV7-2 and TRBJ1-4, reads GAGVSQSPSNKVTEKGKDVELRCDPISGHTALYWYRQSLGQGLEFLIYFQGNSAPDKSGLPSDRFSAERTGGSVSTLTIQRTQQEDSAVYLCASSDRGGWEKLFFGSGTQLSVL.

The V and J genes are TRBV19 and TRBJ1-4; no clear D. CDR1 LNHDA and CDR2 SQIVND come from the germline V gene (reference sequence). The CDR3 has 13 residues. Trimming took 7 bases from V and 8 from J, leaving 14 bases between them. The CDR3 DNA reads as TGTGCCAGTAAATCCCAGGAGAAGGAAAAACTGTTTTTT. Translating gives CASKSQEKEKLFF.

This clonotype was counted between two and nine times. The rearrangement links TRBV6-2 or TRBV6-3 to TRBJ2-1; TRBD1 matches at 7 bases. Germline V CDR1 and CDR2: MNHEY, SVGEGT. V shed 2 bases and J 7 bases; nucleotides not matched to a gene: 14. The CDR3 spans 17 residues. This CDR3 is CASSYRGLTPWSNEQFF. In DNA form, the CDR3 reads TGTGCCAGCAGTTACAGGGGGCTCACGCCTTGGTCGAATGAGCAGTTCTTC.